This T cell receptor beta chain stems from a study of shared clonotypes between healthy human individuals. CD45RO-negative, CCR7-positively selected cells formed the naive CD8 fraction, excluding terminally differentiated effector memory CD45RA+ cells. Donors included only healthy HIV-negative adults lacking recent acute infections or vaccinations. Authors' processing steps: Filtering differed, since immunoSEQ gave only junction sequences and no quality scores. The repertoire was sequenced with immunoSEQ multiplex PCR; TCRdb's copy has only in-frame clones and lacks some. V and J calls and clone size come straight from that table; D and trimming were deduced from the DNA. Here the sample spans millions of clones, about 95% being singletons. Concerning this clone itself: Its antigen is undetermined.

This CDR3 has 12 amino acids. V was clipped by 4 bases and J by 0 bases, with 6 bases between them. Germline CDR1 reads SQVTM; CDR2 reads ANQGSEA. Study results and caveats: Blood alone was sampled, and tissue repertoires likely differ.

Sequencing was done on a sample of naive CD8+ T cells sorted from blood. The chain combines TRBV29-1 with TRBJ1-2; D unclear. This receptor was taken from a young man in good health. The CDR3 nucleotides read TGCAGCGTTGTATGGCCTAACTATGGCTACACCTTC. This encodes CSVVWPNYGYTF.